The T cell receptor beta chain described here comes from a study of shared clonotypes between healthy human individuals. Study-level findings and limits: The genetic and exposure-history diversity represented was limited by few donors. Sampling used blood alone; tissue repertoires probably differ.

Deletions cut 5 bases from V and 5 bases from J, with 14 bases between. Germline V gene sequence: CDR1 SGHTS, CDR2 YDEGEE. The CDR3 runs to 13 residues. Among the unsorted PBMC samples, replicate PCRs used roughly 0.3 ug DNA, 30,000 to 35,000 T cell genomes. Scientists sequenced DNA from unsorted PBMC on ten immunoSEQ deep assay plates. Generated by immunoSEQ multiplex PCR, the TCRdb table keeps only in-frame clones and is missing some. Here the sample spans fewer than 500,000 clones, 60% to 80% being singletons. On this clone: Its antigen is not identified.

J is TRBJ2-7 and V is TRBV5-8, with D perhaps TRBD2 (6 bases). This clonotype originated in a woman in her forties in good health. Some clones in this sample may be carry-over from other donors' samples. The sequenced material came from PBMCs. CDR3 nucleotide sequence: TGTGCCAGCAGAGCCCGGGGGATCCACGAGCAGTACTTC. Protein: CASRARGIHEQYF.